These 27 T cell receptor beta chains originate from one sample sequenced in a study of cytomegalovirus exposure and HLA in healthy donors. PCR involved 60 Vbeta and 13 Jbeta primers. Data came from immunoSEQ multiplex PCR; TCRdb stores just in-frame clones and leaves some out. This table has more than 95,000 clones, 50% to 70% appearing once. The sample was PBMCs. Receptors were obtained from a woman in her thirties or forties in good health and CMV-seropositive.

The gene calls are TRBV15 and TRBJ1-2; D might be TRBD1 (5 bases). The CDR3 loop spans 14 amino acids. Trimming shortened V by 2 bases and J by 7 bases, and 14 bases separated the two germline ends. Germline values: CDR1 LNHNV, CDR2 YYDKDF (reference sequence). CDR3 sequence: CATSRPWGDGGYTF. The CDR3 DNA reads TGTGCCACCAGCAGACCGTGGGGGGATGGTGGCTACACCTTC.

CDR3 residues: CASSPAANTEAFF. The DNA of the CDR3 is TGTGCCAGCAGCCCGGCGGCCAACACTGAAGCTTTCTTT. This sequence joins TRBV7-3 and TRBJ1-1, with D uncertain. Trimming cost V 5 bases and J 2 bases, with 9 bases left between them. The CDR3 is made up of 13 amino acids. Germline CDR1 and CDR2: SGHTA and FQGTGA.

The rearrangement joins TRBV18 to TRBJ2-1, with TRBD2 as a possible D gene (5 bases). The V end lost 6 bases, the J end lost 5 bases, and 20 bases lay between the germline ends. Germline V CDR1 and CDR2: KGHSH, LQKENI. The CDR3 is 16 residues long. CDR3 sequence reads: CASSGLPGVSHNEQFF. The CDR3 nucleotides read TGTGCCAGCTCCGGACTCCCTGGGGTTAGTCACAATGAGCAGTTCTTC.

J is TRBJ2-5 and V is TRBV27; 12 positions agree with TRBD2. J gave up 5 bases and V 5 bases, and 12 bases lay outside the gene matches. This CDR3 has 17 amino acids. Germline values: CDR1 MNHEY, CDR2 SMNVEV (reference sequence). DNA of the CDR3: TGTGCCAGCAGTACCCAGGCGCTAGCGGGAGGGTGGGAGACCCAGTACTTC. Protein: CASSTQALAGGWETQYF.

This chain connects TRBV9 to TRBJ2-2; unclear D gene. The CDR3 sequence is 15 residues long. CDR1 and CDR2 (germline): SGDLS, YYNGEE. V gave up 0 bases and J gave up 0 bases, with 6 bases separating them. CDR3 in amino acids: CASSVDNTNTGELFF. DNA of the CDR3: TGTGCCAGCAGCGTAGATAACACGAACACCGGGGAGCTGTTTTTT.

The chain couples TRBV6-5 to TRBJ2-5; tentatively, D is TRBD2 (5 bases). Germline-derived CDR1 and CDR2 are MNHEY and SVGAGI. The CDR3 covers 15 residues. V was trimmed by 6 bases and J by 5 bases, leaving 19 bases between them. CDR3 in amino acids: CASSPWARWEETQYF. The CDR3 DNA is TGTGCCAGCAGCCCCTGGGCTAGGTGGGAGGAGACCCAGTACTTC.

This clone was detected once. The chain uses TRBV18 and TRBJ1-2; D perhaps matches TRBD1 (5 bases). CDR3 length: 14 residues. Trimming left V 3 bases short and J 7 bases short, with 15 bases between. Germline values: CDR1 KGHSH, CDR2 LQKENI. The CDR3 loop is CASSPRGSDAGYTF. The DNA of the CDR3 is TGTGCCAGCTCACCTCGGGGGTCCGATGCTGGCTACACCTTC.

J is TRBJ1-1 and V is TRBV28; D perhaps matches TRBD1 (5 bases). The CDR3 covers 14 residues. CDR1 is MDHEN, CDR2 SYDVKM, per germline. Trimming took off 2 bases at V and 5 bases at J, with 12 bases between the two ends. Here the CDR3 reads CASSLEERGTEAFF. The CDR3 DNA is TGTGCCAGCAGTTTAGAGGAAAGGGGTACTGAAGCTTTCTTT.

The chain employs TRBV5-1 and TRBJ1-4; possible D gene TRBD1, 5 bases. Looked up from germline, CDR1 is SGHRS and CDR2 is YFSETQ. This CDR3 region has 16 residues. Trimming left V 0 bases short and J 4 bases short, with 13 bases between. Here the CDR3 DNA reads TGCGCCAGCAGCTTGGAGGCAGGGAAATTTAATGAAAAACTGTTTTTT. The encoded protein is CASSLEAGKFNEKLFF.

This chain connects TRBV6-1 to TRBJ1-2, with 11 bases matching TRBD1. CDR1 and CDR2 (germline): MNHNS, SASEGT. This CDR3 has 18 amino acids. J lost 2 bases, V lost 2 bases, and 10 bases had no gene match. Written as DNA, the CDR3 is TGTGCCAGCAGTGAAACCCGGACAGGGGGCTGGATGAACTATGGCTACACCTTC. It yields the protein CASSETRTGGWMNYGYTF.

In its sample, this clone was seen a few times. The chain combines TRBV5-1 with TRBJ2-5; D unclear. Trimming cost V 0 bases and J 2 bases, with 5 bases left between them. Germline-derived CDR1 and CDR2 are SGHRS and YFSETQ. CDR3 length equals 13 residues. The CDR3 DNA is TGCGCCAGCAGCTTGGAACTTCAAGAGACCCAGTACTTC. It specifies CASSLELQETQYF.

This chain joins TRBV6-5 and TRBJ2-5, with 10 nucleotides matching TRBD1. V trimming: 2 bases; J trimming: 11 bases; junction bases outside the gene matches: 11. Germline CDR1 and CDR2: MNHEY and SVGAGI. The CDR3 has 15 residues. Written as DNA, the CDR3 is TGTGCCAGCAGTTACCCCGGGACAGGGGTATGGGAGCAGTACTTC. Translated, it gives CASSYPGTGVWEQYF.

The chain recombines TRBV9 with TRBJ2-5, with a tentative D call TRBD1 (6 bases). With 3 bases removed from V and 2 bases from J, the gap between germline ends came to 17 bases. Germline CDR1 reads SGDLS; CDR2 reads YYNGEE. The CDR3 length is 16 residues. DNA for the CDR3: TGTGCCAGCAGCGCCTCAACACAGGGCTATCAAGAGACCCAGTACTTC. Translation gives CASSASTQGYQETQYF. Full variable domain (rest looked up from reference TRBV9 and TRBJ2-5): DSGVTQTPKHLITATGQRVTLRCSPRSGDLSVYWYQQSLDQGLQFLIQYYNGEERAKGNILERFSAQQFPDLHSELNLSSLELGDSALYFCASSASTQGYQETQYFGPGTRLLVL.

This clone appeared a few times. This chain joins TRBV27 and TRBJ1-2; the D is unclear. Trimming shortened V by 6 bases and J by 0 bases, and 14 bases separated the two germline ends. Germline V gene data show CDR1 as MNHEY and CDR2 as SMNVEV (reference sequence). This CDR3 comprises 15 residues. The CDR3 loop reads CASSLGTEANYGYTF. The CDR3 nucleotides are TGTGCCAGCAGCTTGGGCACAGAAGCTAACTATGGCTACACCTTC.

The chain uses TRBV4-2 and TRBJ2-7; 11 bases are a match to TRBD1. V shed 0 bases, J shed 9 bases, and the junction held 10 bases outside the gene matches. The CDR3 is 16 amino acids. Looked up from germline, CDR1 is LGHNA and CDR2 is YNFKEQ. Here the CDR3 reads CASSQDKGQGVKGQYF. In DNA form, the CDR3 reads TGTGCCAGCAGCCAAGATAAGGGACAGGGGGTTAAGGGGCAGTACTTC.

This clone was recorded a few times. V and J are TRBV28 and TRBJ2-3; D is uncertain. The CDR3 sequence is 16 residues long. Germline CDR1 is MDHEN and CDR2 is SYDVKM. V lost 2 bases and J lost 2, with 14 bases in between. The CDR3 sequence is CASSLMTLDYTDTQYF. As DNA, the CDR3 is TGTGCCAGCAGTTTAATGACTCTCGATTACACAGATACGCAGTATTTT.

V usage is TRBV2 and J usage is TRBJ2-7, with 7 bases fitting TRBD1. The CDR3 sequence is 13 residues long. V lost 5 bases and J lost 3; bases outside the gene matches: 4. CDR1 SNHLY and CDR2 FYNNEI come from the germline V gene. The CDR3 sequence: CASSLTGFYEQYF. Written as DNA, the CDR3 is TGTGCCAGCAGTCTGACAGGGTTCTACGAGCAGTACTTC. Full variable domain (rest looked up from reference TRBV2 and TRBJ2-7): EPEVTQTPSHQVTQMGQEVILRCVPISNHLYFYWYRQILGQKVEFLVSFYNNEISEKSEIFDDQFSVERPDGSNFTLKIRSTKLEDSAMYFCASSLTGFYEQYFGPGTRLTVT.

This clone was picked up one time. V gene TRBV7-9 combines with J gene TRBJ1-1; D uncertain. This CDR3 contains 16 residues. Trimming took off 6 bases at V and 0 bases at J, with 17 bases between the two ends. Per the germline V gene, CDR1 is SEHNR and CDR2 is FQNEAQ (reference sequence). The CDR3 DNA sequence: TGTGCCAGCAGACCAGGACCGAGGGAGATGAACACTGAAGCTTTCTTT. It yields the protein CASRPGPREMNTEAFF. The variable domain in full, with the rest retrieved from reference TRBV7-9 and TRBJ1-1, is DTGVSQNPRHKITKRGQNVTFRCDPISEHNRLYWYRQTLGQGPEFLTYFQNEAQLEKSRLLSDRFSAERPKGSFSTLEIQRTEQGDSAMYLCASRPGPREMNTEAFFGQGTRLTVV.

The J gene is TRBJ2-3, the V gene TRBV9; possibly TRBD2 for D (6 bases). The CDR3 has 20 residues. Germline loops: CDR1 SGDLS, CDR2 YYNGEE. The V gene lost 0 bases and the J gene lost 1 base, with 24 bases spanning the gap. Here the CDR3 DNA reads TGTGCCAGCAGCGTAGTTGGGGGTTTTAGCACGTGGGAGGGCACAGATACGCAGTATTTT. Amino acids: CASSVVGGFSTWEGTDTQYF.

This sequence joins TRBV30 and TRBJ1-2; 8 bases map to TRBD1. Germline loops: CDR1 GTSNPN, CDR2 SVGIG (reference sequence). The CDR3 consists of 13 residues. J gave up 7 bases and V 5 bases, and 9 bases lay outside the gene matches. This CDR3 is CAWEAGGGSGYTF. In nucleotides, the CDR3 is TGTGCCTGGGAGGCAGGGGGCGGCTCTGGCTACACCTTC. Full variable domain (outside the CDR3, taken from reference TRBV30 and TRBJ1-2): SQTIHQWPATLVQPVGSPLSLECTVEGTSNPNLYWYRQAAGRGLQLLFYSVGIGQISSEVPQNLSASRPQDRQFILSSKKLLLSDSGFYLCAWEAGGGSGYTFGSGTRLTVV.

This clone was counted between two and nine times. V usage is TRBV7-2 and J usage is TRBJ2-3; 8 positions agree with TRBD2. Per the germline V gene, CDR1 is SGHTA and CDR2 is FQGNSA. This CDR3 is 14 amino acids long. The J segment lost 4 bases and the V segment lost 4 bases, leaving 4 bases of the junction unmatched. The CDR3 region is CASSSGRGADTQYF. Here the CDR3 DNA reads TGTGCCAGCAGCTCCGGGAGGGGGGCAGATACGCAGTATTTT.

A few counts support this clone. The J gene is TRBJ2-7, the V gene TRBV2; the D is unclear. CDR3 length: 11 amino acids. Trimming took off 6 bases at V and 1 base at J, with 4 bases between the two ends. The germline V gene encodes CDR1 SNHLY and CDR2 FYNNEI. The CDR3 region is CASSSSYEQYF. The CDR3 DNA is TGTGCCAGCAGCAGTTCCTACGAGCAGTACTTC.

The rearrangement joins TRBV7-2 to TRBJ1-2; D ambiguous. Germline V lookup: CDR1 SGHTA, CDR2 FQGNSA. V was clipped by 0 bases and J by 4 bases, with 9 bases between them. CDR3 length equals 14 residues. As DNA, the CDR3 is TGTGCCAGCAGCTTAGCGGAGGGCTTCTATGGCTACACCTTC. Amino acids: CASSLAEGFYGYTF.

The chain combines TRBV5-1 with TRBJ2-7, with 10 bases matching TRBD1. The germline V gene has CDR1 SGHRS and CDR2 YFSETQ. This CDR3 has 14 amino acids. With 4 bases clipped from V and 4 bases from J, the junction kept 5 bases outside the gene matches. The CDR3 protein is CASSPGTGDYEQYF. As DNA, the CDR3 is TGCGCCAGCAGCCCAGGGACAGGGGATTACGAGCAGTACTTC.

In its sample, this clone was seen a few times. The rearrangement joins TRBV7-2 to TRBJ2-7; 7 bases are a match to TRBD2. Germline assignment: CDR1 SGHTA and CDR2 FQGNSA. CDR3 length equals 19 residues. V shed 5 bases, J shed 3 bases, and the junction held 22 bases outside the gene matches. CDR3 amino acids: CASSPTPLRLDGRFYEQYF. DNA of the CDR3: TGTGCCAGCAGCCCAACTCCCCTCAGGTTAGACGGGAGGTTCTACGAGCAGTACTTC.

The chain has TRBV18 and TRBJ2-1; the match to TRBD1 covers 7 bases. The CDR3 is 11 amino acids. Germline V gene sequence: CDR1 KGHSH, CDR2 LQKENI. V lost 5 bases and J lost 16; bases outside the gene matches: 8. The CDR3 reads CASSVDREIFF. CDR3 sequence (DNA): TGTGCCAGCTCAGTAGACAGGGAAATTTTCTTC.

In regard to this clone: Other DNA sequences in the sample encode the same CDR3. CDR3 in amino acids: CASSILAGSYNEQFF. DNA of the CDR3: TGTGCCAGCAGCATCCTAGCGGGATCGTACAATGAGCAGTTCTTC. The chain joins TRBV7-9 to TRBJ2-1; 9 nucleotides align to TRBD2. Germline-derived CDR1 and CDR2 are SEHNR and FQNEAQ (reference sequence). V lost 5 bases and J lost 4; bases outside the gene matches: 6. This CDR3 region has 15 residues.